This T cell receptor beta chain was identified during a study of T cells in tuberculosis. The method was immunoSEQ multiplex PCR; TCRdb's version includes in-frame clones alone and lacks a portion of them. Of around 25,000 clones listed, 85% to 95% were seen once; the top ten hold under 20%. CDR1 is MNHEY and CDR2 is SMNVEV in the germline V gene (reference sequence). CDR3 length: 14 amino acids. Trimming took 5 bases from V and 9 from J, leaving 17 bases between them. At study entry, adolescents had tuberculin skin tests and IGRA screening. The sequenced sample was PBMCs. The receptor's source is a donor aged 10-29 years with latent tuberculosis or without tuberculosis infection. Some clones in this sample may be carry-over from other donors' samples. This chain uses TRBV27 with TRBJ2-1, with D possibly TRBD1 on 7 matching bases. The CDR3 loop is CASSRAGGRSEQFF. CDR3 DNA sequence: TGTGCCAGCAGTCGTGCAGGGGGGCGCAGTGAGCAGTTCTTC.